Below, 15 T cell receptor beta chains from the same sample are listed, as sequenced in a study of cytomegalovirus exposure and HLA in healthy donors. Generated by immunoSEQ multiplex PCR, the TCRdb table keeps only in-frame clones and is missing some. The sample shows about 150,000 clones, approximately 86% of them seen only once. The material sequenced was PBMCs. Receptor source: a man between 18 and 35 years old in good health and CMV-seropositive.

The CDR3 spells CASSERQGHTDTQYF. Written as DNA, the CDR3 is TGTGCCAGCAGTGAAAGACAGGGGCACACAGATACGCAGTATTTT. V and J are TRBV6-1 and TRBJ2-3; 8 nucleotides match TRBD1. Germline CDR1 is MNHNS and CDR2 is SASEGT. This CDR3 region has 15 residues. V was clipped by 2 bases and J by 2 bases; unmatched bases: 3.

The chain links TRBV19 to TRBJ1-1; D is uncertain. Germline CDR1 LNHDA, CDR2 SQIVND (reference sequence). V was clipped by 7 bases and J by 7 bases, with 16 bases between them. The CDR3 has 13 residues. The CDR3 bases are TGTGCCAGTAAAACCGAGGTGTACGGTGAAGCTTTCTTT. This translates into CASKTEVYGEAFF.

The rearrangement joins TRBV7-8 to TRBJ2-1; the D gene is possibly TRBD1 (6 bases). Looked up from germline, CDR1 is SGHVS and CDR2 is FQNEAQ. V was trimmed by 5 bases and J by 6 bases, leaving 20 bases between them. CDR3 length equals 16 residues. The chain's CDR3 is CASSPTGNRVGNEQFF. DNA for the CDR3: TGTGCCAGCAGCCCTACGGGGAACAGGGTGGGCAATGAGCAGTTCTTC.

The chain couples TRBV6-1 to TRBJ2-1; 11 nucleotides match TRBD1. V dropped 0 bases and J dropped 8; count of bases not matched to a gene: 6. Germline V gene lookup returns CDR1 MNHNS and CDR2 SASEGT. The CDR3 consists of 16 residues. CDR3 in DNA: TGTGCCAGCAGTGAAGCGCTGGGACAGGGGGGCGATGAGCAGTTCTTC. Its protein is CASSEALGQGGDEQFF.

This clone was detected only once. This sequence joins TRBV18 and TRBJ2-1, with TRBD2 matching over 8 bases. This CDR3 contains 14 residues. Germline V lookup: CDR1 KGHSH, CDR2 LQKENI. V lost 2 bases and J lost 9; bases outside the gene matches: 6. The CDR3 here is CASSPTGGPREQFF. The CDR3 DNA is TGTGCCAGCTCACCAACGGGAGGGCCCCGTGAGCAGTTCTTC.

The V and J genes are TRBV4-3 and TRBJ2-1; maybe TRBD1 (5 bases). V lost 1 base, J lost 1 base, and 8 bases lay in between. Germline-derived CDR1 and CDR2 are LGHNA and YSLEER. The length of the CDR3 is 15 residues. This chain's CDR3 is CASSQGGASYNEQFF. CDR3 nucleotides: TGCGCCAGCAGCCAAGGGGGCGCTTCCTACAATGAGCAGTTCTTC.

This chain connects TRBV2 to TRBJ2-2, with D maybe TRBD2 (7 bases). The CDR3 has 15 residues. V shed 7 bases and J shed 4 bases, with 16 bases lying between them. Germline CDR1 is SNHLY and CDR2 is FYNNEI. The CDR3 nucleotides read TGTGCCAGCACTCCCTCCGGGGGGCCCACCGGGGAGCTGTTTTTT. Amino acids: CASTPSGGPTGELFF.

V and J are TRBV29-1 and TRBJ2-5; a weak D match, TRBD1 (6 bases). The CDR3 has 15 amino acids. Germline values: CDR1 SQVTM, CDR2 ANQGSEA. V gave up 2 bases and J gave up 1 base, with 14 bases separating them. This chain's CDR3 is CSVERMDSPQETQYF. The DNA of the CDR3 is TGCAGCGTTGAAAGGATGGACAGCCCCCAAGAGACCCAGTACTTC.

The chain is built from TRBV11-3 and TRBJ2-3; perhaps TRBD2 as D (7 bases). V lost 1 base to trimming and J lost 6 bases, with 14 bases between them. The CDR3 contains 15 residues. Germline loops: CDR1 SGHNT, CDR2 YENEEA. CDR3 nucleotide sequence: TGTGCCAGCAGCTTAGCATACGGGGGGCAGGATACGCAGTATTTT. It specifies CASSLAYGGQDTQYF.

The chain employs TRBV7-2 and TRBJ1-4; no clear D gene. The germline V gene encodes CDR1 SGHTA and CDR2 FQGNSA. Trimming left V 2 bases short and J 10 bases short, with 17 bases between. The CDR3 is made up of 15 amino acids. In DNA, the CDR3 is TGTGCCAGCAGCTTATCCCCAGGCGAGGGCGGAAAACTGTTTTTT. Translating gives CASSLSPGEGGKLFF.

The chain links TRBV6-5 to TRBJ1-3; TRBD1 might be the D (6 bases). Deletions cut 5 bases from V and 0 bases from J, with 11 bases between. The CDR3 consists of 15 residues. The V gene's germline CDR1 is MNHEY and CDR2 SVGAGI. CDR3 residues: CASSTDRFSGNTIYF. For the CDR3, the DNA is TGTGCCAGCAGTACCGACAGGTTCTCTGGAAACACCATATATTTT.

This sequence joins TRBV11-2 and TRBJ1-1; D gene uncertain. V shed 5 bases and J shed 5 bases, with 9 bases lying between them. Germline V gene sequence: CDR1 SGHAT, CDR2 FQNNGV. The CDR3 is 12 amino acids. The CDR3 is CASSRGWTEAFF. The CDR3 coding sequence is TGTGCCAGCAGCCGCGGGTGGACTGAAGCTTTCTTT.

The chain is built from TRBV10-3 and TRBJ2-5; 7 nucleotides match TRBD2. CDR3 size: 14 residues. V was pared by 4 bases and J by 3 bases, with 5 bases of the junction left unmatched. CDR1 is ENHRY, CDR2 SYGVKD, per germline. The CDR3 coding sequence is TGTGCCATCAGTGGGGGGGAGGGTAAAGAGACCCAGTACTTC. Amino acids: CAISGGEGKETQYF.

CDR3 protein: CASSFVIGQTGEQYF. CDR3 DNA: TGTGCCAGCAGTTTCGTCATAGGACAGACGGGCGAGCAGTACTTC. The J gene is TRBJ2-7, the V gene TRBV6-5; the D gene is possibly TRBD1 (6 bases). Trimming cost V 4 bases and J 6 bases, with 19 bases left between them. This CDR3 spans 15 amino acids. CDR1 MNHEY and CDR2 SVGAGI come from the germline V gene.

This clone was observed a single time. The chain combines TRBV29-1 with TRBJ1-3; D might be TRBD1 (6 bases). The CDR3 consists of 13 residues. The germline V gene encodes CDR1 SQVTM and CDR2 ANQGSEA. Trimming stripped 6 bases from V and 0 bases from J, with 9 bases between. The DNA for the CDR3 is TGCAGCGTGCGAGGGGGCTCTGGAAACACCATATATTTT. Its translation is CSVRGGSGNTIYF. Looking up the rest from reference TRBV29-1 and TRBJ1-3 gives the full variable domain: SAVISQKPSRDICQRGTSLTIQCQVDSQVTMMFWYRQQPGQSLTLIATANQGSEATYESGFVIDKFPISRPNLTFSTLTVSNMSPEDSSIYLCSVRGGSGNTIYFGEGSWLTVV.